This T cell receptor (beta chain) was recovered during a study of T cell responses to AZD1222 COVID-19 vaccine. About the research overall: Pooled in the analysis were second doses at about 4 or about 12 weeks.

CDR3 length: 14 residues. Germline V gives CDR1 LNHNV, CDR2 YYDKDF (reference sequence). Deletions cut 1 base from V and 9 bases from J, with 13 bases between. Whole-study findings and limits: Recipients of AZD1222 seropositive at baseline numbered only 6 or 7. All repertoire sampling was performed exclusively after the peak T cell response.

Measured with immunoSEQ multiplex PCR; TCRdb has only the in-frame clones, and not every one. The sample has fewer than 150,000 clones, roughly 84% seen once. Concerning this clone itself: The antigen is not known.

This rearrangement joins TRBV15 to TRBJ1-5; D is undetermined. The material sequenced was peripheral blood, taken on day 0 of AZD1222 vaccination. The sequence was obtained from an adult in good health. The CDR3 reads CATSRVIALGPQHF. For the CDR3, the DNA is TGTGCCACCAGCAGAGTCATCGCCCTCGGGCCCCAGCATTTT.